The rows below give T cell receptor beta chains drawn from one sample of a study of T-cell reconstitution after alpha-beta-depleted transplantation in children. Each CDR3 protein gets one entry after TCRdb re-called the PCR reads with MiXCR. The top ten hold 2.6% of the sample, which has hundreds of thousands of distinct CDR3 sequences, around 25% seen once. Here the sequenced sample was PBMCs, taken before TCRalphabeta/CD19-depleted stem cell transplant. These receptors came from a girl under 10 years old with Fanconi anemia, due to receive a stem cell transplant. Each CDR3 is given with its conserved first and last residue. The D gene is left open where the match is weak. Expanded clones get a size class; other rows say once, few or many, or leave the size out.

V	size	D	J	DNA	CDR3
TRBV12-3/TRBV12-4	NA	TRBD2	TRBJ2-5	TGTGCCAGCAGTTTAGCGCTAGCGGGGGTCCAAGAGACCCAGTACTTC	CASSLALAGVQETQYF
TRBV7-2	many	TRBD1	TRBJ2-5	TGTGCCAGCAGCAGACAGGGGGGTGGAGAGACCCAGTACTTC	CASSRQGGGETQYF
TRBV5-1	once	NA	TRBJ2-3	TGCGCCAGCAGCCCCTCCCGGACAGAATACACAGATACGCAGTATTTT	CASSPSRTEYTDTQYF
TRBV11-2	once	NA	TRBJ2-7	TGTGCCAGCAGCCCCGCAGCTGGGACCTACGAGCAGTACTTC	CASSPAAGTYEQYF
TRBV15	many	TRBD1	TRBJ2-5	TGTGCCACCAGCCCTCGACAGGGGCTTGGGACCCAGTACTTC	CATSPRQGLGTQYF
TRBV6-1	many	NA	TRBJ2-7	TGTGCCAGCAGTGCCCCAGGGAGCTCCTACGAGCAGTACTTC	CASSAPGSSYEQYF
TRBV10-3	many	NA	TRBJ2-1	TGTGCCATCAGTGAATACGGATCCACCCGGAATGAGCAGTTCTTC	CAISEYGSTRNEQFF
TRBV29-1	many	NA	TRBJ1-2	TGCAGCGTTGAGTTAAATGCGGCCTATGGCTACACCTTC	CSVELNAAYGYTF
TRBV5-6	many	NA	TRBJ2-1	TGTGCCAGCAGCTCCCTGATAGGGGGGGAGCAGTTCTTC	CASSSLIGGEQFF
TRBV7-2	few	TRBD2	TRBJ2-3	TGTGCCAGCAGCTTACGACTAGCGGGGGGGCGAGATACGCAGTATTTT	CASSLRLAGGRDTQYF
TRBV15	many	TRBD2	TRBJ2-1	TGTGCCACCAGCGGACTAGCGGCAATCTACAATGAGCAGTTCTTC	CATSGLAAIYNEQFF
TRBV9	many	TRBD2	TRBJ2-7	TGTGCCAGCAGCGTAGACGCTTTAGCGGGAGTCTACGAGCAGTACTTC	CASSVDALAGVYEQYF
TRBV7-9	NA	NA	TRBJ2-5	TGTGCCAGCAGCCCTGCCTATGAAGAGACCCAGTACTTC	CASSPAYEETQYF
TRBV7-9	NA	NA	TRBJ2-1	TGTGCCAGCAGCTCTAGGGGCCCGAATGAGCAGTTCTTC	CASSSRGPNEQFF
TRBV28	NA	TRBD1	TRBJ1-2	TGTGCCAGCAGTTTCGGGACAGGGGCTGGCTACACCTTC	CASSFGTGAGYTF
TRBV7-3	NA	NA	TRBJ2-1	TGTGCCAGCAGCTCCTCGCGGGAAAAGTACAATGAGCAGTTCTTC	CASSSSREKYNEQFF
TRBV28	NA	NA	TRBJ1-1	TGTGCCAGCAGTTTAATGGCGGACACCAGGGAAGCTTTCTTT	CASSLMADTREAFF
TRBV29-1	many	NA	TRBJ2-7	TGCAGCGTCGCGCTCTTTAAGGACTACGAGCAGTACTTC	CSVALFKDYEQYF
TRBV29-1	NA	TRBD1	TRBJ2-3	TGCAGCGTGGGACAGGGCGAGATAGGTACAGATACGCAGTATTTT	CSVGQGEIGTDTQYF
TRBV5-8	NA	NA	TRBJ2-5	TGTGCCAGCAGCTTGGTGTACCAAGAGACCCAGTACTTC	CASSLVYQETQYF
TRBV15	many	TRBD1	TRBJ2-1	TGTGCCACCAGCAGGACAGGGGGCTACAATGAGCAGTTCTTC	CATSRTGGYNEQFF
TRBV20-1	few	NA	TRBJ2-3	TGCAGTGCTAAAGACGGCTACACAGATACGCAGTATTTT	CSAKDGYTDTQYF
TRBV7-2	many	TRBD2	TRBJ2-3	TGTGCCAGCAGCTTAGCCTTTCAAGCGGGGGGCGAAGATACGCAGTATTTT	CASSLAFQAGGEDTQYF
TRBV28	few	NA	TRBJ1-5	TGTGCCAGCAGTTGGGGTTTCCTAAATCAGCCCCAGCATTTT	CASSWGFLNQPQHF
TRBV20-1	many	TRBD2	TRBJ2-3	TGCAGTGCTATGAAACTACTAGCGGGAGTCGGAAATACGCAGTATTTT	CSAMKLLAGVGNTQYF
TRBV25-1	many	TRBD2	TRBJ2-5	TGTGCCAGCAGTGCCATCCGAGGACTAGCGGAAAAAGAGACCCAGTACTTC	CASSAIRGLAEKETQYF
TRBV28	NA	NA	TRBJ2-5	TGTGCCAGCAGTTTGGGGTCACAGGGTTGGGAGACCCAGTACTTC	CASSLGSQGWETQYF
TRBV12-3/TRBV12-4	NA	TRBD2	TRBJ2-1	TGTGCCAGCAGTTTTCAGGCGGGAGAGATTGAGCAGTTCTTC	CASSFQAGEIEQFF
TRBV29-1	few	TRBD2	TRBJ2-5	TGCAGCGTTTTGGGACTAGAAGAGACCCAGTACTTC	CSVLGLEETQYF
TRBV10-3	few	NA	TRBJ2-7	TGTGCCATAGGGGGGTACTCCTACGAGCAGTACTTC	CAIGGYSYEQYF
TRBV29-1	many	NA	TRBJ2-5	TGCAGCGTTGCGGAGGGGGAGACCCAGTACTTC	CSVAEGETQYF